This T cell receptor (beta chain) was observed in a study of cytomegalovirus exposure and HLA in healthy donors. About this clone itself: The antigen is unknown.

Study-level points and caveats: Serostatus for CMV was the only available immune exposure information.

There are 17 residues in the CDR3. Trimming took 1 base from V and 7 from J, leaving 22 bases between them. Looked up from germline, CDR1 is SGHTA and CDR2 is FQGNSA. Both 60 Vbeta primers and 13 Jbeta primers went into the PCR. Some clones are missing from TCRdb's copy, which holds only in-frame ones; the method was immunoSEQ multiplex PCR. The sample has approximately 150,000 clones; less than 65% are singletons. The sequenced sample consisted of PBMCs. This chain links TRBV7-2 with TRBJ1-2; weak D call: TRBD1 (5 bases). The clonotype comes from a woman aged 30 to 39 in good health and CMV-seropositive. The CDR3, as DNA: TGTGCCAGCAGCTTAGGGATAGGGGTGGTCGGTATAAGTGGCTACACCTTC. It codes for CASSLGIGVVGISGYTF.